This T cell receptor (beta chain) was recovered during a study of T cells after yellow fever vaccination. Germline CDR1 SGHNT, CDR2 YYREEE (reference sequence). CDR3 length: 14 amino acids. The V end was cut by 2 bases, the J end by 3 bases, with 11 bases between. Conversion of TCR transcripts into cDNA relied on 5'RACE template switching, which added a universal primer site and UMIs. TCRdb re-called the 5' RACE reads with MiXCR, one entry per CDR3 protein. The sample consists of some 420,000 distinct CDR3 sequences, over 15% of them appearing once. This material consisted of PBMCs, taken before the yellow fever booster vaccination. This receptor was identified in a man younger than 35 who received the YFV17D yellow fever vaccine. The J gene is TRBJ2-5, the V gene TRBV5-4; the D gene is possibly TRBD2 (5 bases). The CDR3 loop reads CASSFRRGEETQYF. In DNA, the CDR3 is TGTGCCAGCAGCTTCAGACGGGGAGAAGAGACCCAGTACTTC.